This is a list of T cell receptor beta chains from one sample in a study of neurological immune-mediated disorders. Using its own MiXCR run on the 5' RACE reads, TCRdb lists one record per CDR3 protein. The sample has about 46,000 distinct CDR3 sequences, 1.9% seen once. Sequenced sample: PBMCs. The receptors were gathered from a woman in her thirties or forties with multiple sclerosis. Both conserved end residues are part of each CDR3. D genes are given only for firm matches. Clone sizes are shown as how often the clone was seen (once, few, many) or a class if it is expanded.

D gene: .; V gene: TRBV7-6; clone size: many; J gene: TRBJ1-1; CDR3 DNA: TGTGCCAGCAGCCCGACGGTCCCGATAAGGGACACTGAAGCTTTCTTT; CDR3 protein: CASSPTVPIRDTEAFF
D gene: TRBD1; V gene: TRBV27; clone size: many; J gene: TRBJ2-7; CDR3 DNA: TGTGCCAGCAGTTCAGATTCGACAGGGGGCGAGCAGTACTTC; CDR3 protein: CASSSDSTGGEQYF
D gene: .; V gene: TRBV9; clone size: many; J gene: TRBJ1-6; CDR3 DNA: TGTGCCAGCAGCGTGCAGAATTATAATTCACCCCTCCACTTT; CDR3 protein: CASSVQNYNSPLHF
D gene: .; V gene: TRBV5-1; clone size: many; J gene: TRBJ1-5; CDR3 DNA: TGCGCCAGCAGCTTGGACGGCAGCAATCAGCCCCAGCATTTT; CDR3 protein: CASSLDGSNQPQHF
D gene: .; V gene: TRBV20-1; clone size: many; J gene: TRBJ1-1; CDR3 DNA: TGCAGTGCTAGCGTAGACTCGATGAACACTGAAGCTTTCTTT; CDR3 protein: CSASVDSMNTEAFF
D gene: TRBD2; V gene: TRBV5-1; clone size: many; J gene: TRBJ2-3; CDR3 DNA: TGCGCCAGCAGCTTCCGCGGGGGGGCTACAGATACGCAGTATTTT; CDR3 protein: CASSFRGGATDTQYF
D gene: .; V gene: TRBV4-1; clone size: many; J gene: TRBJ1-5; CDR3 DNA: TGCGCCAGCAGCCAAGACAGGGGTCAGCCCCAGCATTTT; CDR3 protein: CASSQDRGQPQHF
D gene: .; V gene: TRBV7-2; clone size: many; J gene: TRBJ2-1; CDR3 DNA: TGTGCCAGCAGCTTAAGTAGGGGGGTCTCCTACAATGAGCAGTTCTTC; CDR3 protein: CASSLSRGVSYNEQFF
D gene: TRBD1; V gene: TRBV19; clone size: many; J gene: TRBJ1-2; CDR3 DNA: TGTGCCAGTACTGACAGGGGCTATGGCTACACCTTC; CDR3 protein: CASTDRGYGYTF
D gene: .; V gene: TRBV6-6; clone size: many; J gene: TRBJ2-3; CDR3 DNA: TGTGCCAGCAGTTACCGGTCGGCTGCTGATACGCAGTATTTT; CDR3 protein: CASSYRSAADTQYF
D gene: .; V gene: TRBV5-1; clone size: many; J gene: TRBJ1-1; CDR3 DNA: TGCGCCAGCAGCACTGGGACGGACACTGAAGCTTTCTTT; CDR3 protein: CASSTGTDTEAFF
D gene: .; V gene: TRBV27; clone size: medium-sized; J gene: TRBJ1-1; CDR3 DNA: TGTGCCAGCAGTTTAAGAGGGAACACTGAAGCTTTCTTT; CDR3 protein: CASSLRGNTEAFF
D gene: .; V gene: TRBV5-1; clone size: many; J gene: TRBJ1-3; CDR3 DNA: TGCGCCAGCAGCGACTTTGGCGGAAACACCATATATTTT; CDR3 protein: CASSDFGGNTIYF
D gene: .; V gene: TRBV5-1; clone size: many; J gene: TRBJ2-1; CDR3 DNA: TGCGCCAGCAGCTCCCAGAGTAGCGGCCACCAGTTCTTC; CDR3 protein: CASSSQSSGHQFF
D gene: TRBD1; V gene: TRBV5-8; clone size: few; J gene: TRBJ1-1; CDR3 DNA: TGTGCCAGCAGCGAGGGACAGGGGGAGAACACTGAAGCTTTCTTT; CDR3 protein: CASSEGQGENTEAFF
D gene: .; V gene: TRBV5-1; clone size: many; J gene: TRBJ1-1; CDR3 DNA: TGCGCCAGCAGCAGCCAGCAGAACACTGAAGCTTTCTTT; CDR3 protein: CASSSQQNTEAFF
D gene: .; V gene: TRBV5-5; clone size: many; J gene: TRBJ1-2; CDR3 DNA: TGTGCCAGCAGCTTACTAGGGCCGGATGGCTACACCTTC; CDR3 protein: CASSLLGPDGYTF
D gene: TRBD2; V gene: TRBV5-1; clone size: many; J gene: TRBJ2-1; CDR3 DNA: TGCGCCAGCAGCTTTAGCGGGGGGCCCGACAATGAGCAGTTCTTC; CDR3 protein: CASSFSGGPDNEQFF
D gene: TRBD2; V gene: TRBV5-1; clone size: few; J gene: TRBJ2-7; CDR3 DNA: TGCGCCAGCAGCTCCCTAGCGGGGGTTTCCTACGAGCAGTACTTC; CDR3 protein: CASSSLAGVSYEQYF
D gene: .; V gene: TRBV9; clone size: many; J gene: TRBJ2-2; CDR3 DNA: TGTGCCAGCAGCGCCCTACGGGGCCCGAACACCGGGGAGCTGTTTTTT; CDR3 protein: CASSALRGPNTGELFF
D gene: TRBD1; V gene: TRBV7-6; clone size: many; J gene: TRBJ2-7; CDR3 DNA: TGTGCCAGCAGCCACCGGGACAGTCATTCTAGGCTCGAGCAGTACTTC; CDR3 protein: CASSHRDSHSRLEQYF
D gene: TRBD1; V gene: TRBV5-1; clone size: many; J gene: TRBJ2-7; CDR3 DNA: TGCGCCAGCAGCTTGGGAACAGGGGTGGGAGAGCAGTACTTC; CDR3 protein: CASSLGTGVGEQYF
D gene: TRBD1; V gene: TRBV20-1; clone size: many; J gene: TRBJ1-1; CDR3 DNA: TGCAGTGCTCTCCGGACAGGGCTGAGCACTGAAGCTTTCTTT; CDR3 protein: CSALRTGLSTEAFF
D gene: TRBD2; V gene: TRBV29-1; clone size: many; J gene: TRBJ2-1; CDR3 DNA: TGCAGCGTGGGCGGGACTAGCGGCTACAATGAGCAGTTCTTC; CDR3 protein: CSVGGTSGYNEQFF
D gene: .; V gene: TRBV3-1; clone size: many; J gene: TRBJ2-7; CDR3 DNA: TGTGCCAGCAGCCAAGATTACAGTTCGGAGCAGTACTTC; CDR3 protein: CASSQDYSSEQYF
D gene: TRBD1; V gene: TRBV5-6; clone size: many; J gene: TRBJ2-5; CDR3 DNA: TGTGCCAGCAGCACCGTCACAGGGGATCAAGAGACCCAGTACTTC; CDR3 protein: CASSTVTGDQETQYF
D gene: TRBD2; V gene: TRBV20-1; clone size: many; J gene: TRBJ2-3; CDR3 DNA: TGCAGTGCCCCACAGCGGGGGGGCCCAGATACGCAGTATTTT; CDR3 protein: CSAPQRGGPDTQYF
D gene: TRBD2; V gene: TRBV7-7; clone size: many; J gene: TRBJ2-1; CDR3 DNA: TGTGCCAGCAGCCCCGGACTAGCGGGAGGTGGTGAGCAGTTCTTC; CDR3 protein: CASSPGLAGGGEQFF